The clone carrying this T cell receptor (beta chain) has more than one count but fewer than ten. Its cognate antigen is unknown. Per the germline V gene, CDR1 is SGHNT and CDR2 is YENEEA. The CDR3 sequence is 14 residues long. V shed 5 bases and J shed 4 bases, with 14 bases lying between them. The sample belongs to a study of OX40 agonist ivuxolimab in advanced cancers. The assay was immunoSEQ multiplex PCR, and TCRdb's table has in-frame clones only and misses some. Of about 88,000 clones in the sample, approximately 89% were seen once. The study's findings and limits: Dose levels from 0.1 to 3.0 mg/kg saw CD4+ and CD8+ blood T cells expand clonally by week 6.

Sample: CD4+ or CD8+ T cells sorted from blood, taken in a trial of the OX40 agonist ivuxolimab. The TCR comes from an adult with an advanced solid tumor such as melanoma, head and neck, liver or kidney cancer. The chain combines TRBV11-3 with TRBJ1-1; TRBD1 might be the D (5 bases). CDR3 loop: CASSGPGSPTEAFF. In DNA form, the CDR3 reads TGTGCCAGCAGCGGTCCAGGGTCCCCCACTGAAGCTTTCTTT.